This TCR beta chain was sequenced in a study of Graves' ophthalmopathy and Graves' hyperthyroidism. Study-wide findings and caveats: Sensitivity reached nearly 71% and specificity 72.22% when the model predicted ophthalmopathy progression. Thyroid clonotypes that were expanded above 0.001 frequency mostly also appeared in blood. Cross-validated, the 13-signature model showed 87.88%/81.08% sensitivity/specificity, and 80%/75% in the test set.

Hyperthyroidism patients were newly diagnosed, under 2 months' duration, aged 18 to 65. Amplification from RNA transcripts yielded the TCR beta CDR3 regions. RT-PCR with HTBI primers came first, then second-round multiplex PCR. Via MiXCR, TCRdb re-called the multiplex PCR reads, giving one row per CDR3 protein. The table includes about 1.2 million distinct CDR3 sequences, 36% detected once. This clonotype was observed at least ten times. Its antigen is unidentified. The CDR3 is 16 amino acids. The germline CDR1 and CDR2 sequences are SEHNR and FQNEAQ (reference sequence). The V and J ends lost 2 bases and 2 bases, in that order; junction bases with no gene match: 7.

This TCR was sampled from an adult man with Graves' hyperthyroidism. The J gene is TRBJ1-1, the V gene TRBV7-9, with 8 bases aligning to TRBD1. The sample consisted of peripheral blood or thyroid tissue (not recorded which). The CDR3 is CASSLYGGQGNTEAFF. CDR3 sequence (DNA): TGTGCCAGCAGCTTATATGGAGGACAGGGTAACACTGAAGCTTTCTTT.